The 32 T cell receptor beta chains below were found in one sample sequenced in a study of blood T cell repertoires in COVID-19. Using immunoSEQ multiplex PCR, the repertoire was profiled, and TCRdb retains in-frame clones only, with some absent. In the table there are 130,000 or so clones, about four fifths of which are singletons. The sequenced sample was PBMCs or T cells enriched from blood (not recorded which). Receptors were obtained from a man aged 50 to 59 who had recovered from COVID-19.

By share, this clone counts as large. V is TRBV9 and J is TRBJ2-2; D gene uncertain. Germline values: CDR1 SGDLS, CDR2 YYNGEE. The CDR3 totals 13 residues. With 6 bases removed from V and 1 base from J, the gap between germline ends came to 7 bases. CDR3 sequence reads: CASTIRNTGELFF. For the CDR3, the DNA is TGTGCCAGCACTATCCGGAACACCGGGGAGCTGTTTTTT.

J is TRBJ1-1 and V is TRBV30; 9 nucleotides match TRBD1. Looked up from germline, CDR1 is GTSNPN and CDR2 is SVGIG (reference sequence). CDR3 length: 12 amino acids. V gave up 2 bases and J gave up 11 bases; unmatched junction bases: 6. As DNA, the CDR3 is TGTGCCTGGAGTCCGACAGGGGGGACGGCTTTCTTT. Protein product: CAWSPTGGTAFF.

The V and J genes are TRBV25-1 and TRBJ1-6; D is possibly TRBD1 (6 bases). Trimming removed 8 bases at V and 8 bases at J, with 13 bases between. Germline loops: CDR1 MGHDK, CDR2 SYGVNS. CDR3 length: 13 amino acids. The CDR3 DNA reads TGTGCCAGCGGGAGGGCAGGGGATTCACCCCTCCACTTT. Translated, it gives CASGRAGDSPLHF.

The chain couples TRBV19 to TRBJ2-2; 11 bases line up with TRBD2. Germline CDR1 LNHDA, CDR2 SQIVND (reference sequence). The CDR3 runs 14 residues. The ends lost 10 bases at V and 5 bases at J; junction bases unmatched: 6. The DNA for the CDR3 is TGTGCCACCCGAGGGACTAGCGGTACCGGGGAGCTGTTTTTT. Translation: CATRGTSGTGELFF.

The V and J genes are TRBV9 and TRBJ1-2, with 7 bases lining up with TRBD1. V dropped 2 bases and J dropped 9; count of bases not matched to a gene: 1. Per the germline V gene, CDR1 is SGDLS and CDR2 is YYNGEE. There are 11 residues in the CDR3. CDR3 in DNA: TGTGCCAGCAGCGTGGGACAGAGCTACACCTTC. It translates to CASSVGQSYTF. Based on the CDR3 plus reference TRBV9 and TRBJ1-2, the full variable domain is DSGVTQTPKHLITATGQRVTLRCSPRSGDLSVYWYQQSLDQGLQFLIQYYNGEERAKGNILERFSAQQFPDLHSELNLSSLELGDSALYFCASSVGQSYTFGSGTRLTVV.

As regards this clone: Other DNA sequences within the sample encode an identical CDR3. J is TRBJ1-6 and V is TRBV25-1; 7 nucleotides line up with TRBD1. With 5 bases clipped from V and 7 bases from J, the junction kept 5 bases outside the gene matches. Germline CDR1 MGHDK, CDR2 SYGVNS. The CDR3 consists of 14 residues. CDR3 in DNA: TGTGCCAGCAGTCCTTCGACAGGGAATTCACCCCTCCACTTT. Residues: CASSPSTGNSPLHF.

The chain links TRBV4-3 to TRBJ2-7; a possible D gene is TRBD2 (6 bases). The CDR3 runs 14 residues. V lost 2 bases and J lost 4, with 12 bases in between. Per the germline V gene, CDR1 is LGHNA and CDR2 is YSLEER. Written as DNA, the CDR3 is TGCGCCAGCAGCCAACAACGGGAGTCGTACGAGCAGTACTTC. This gives the protein CASSQQRESYEQYF.

The chain has TRBV15 and TRBJ1-5, with 9 bases that match TRBD1. The V and J ends lost 3 bases and 0 bases, in that order; junction bases with no gene match: 6. Per the germline V gene, CDR1 is LNHNV and CDR2 is YYDKDF (reference sequence). The length of the CDR3 is 17 residues. CDR3 sequence: CATSSSGTGYSNQPQHF. CDR3 sequence (DNA): TGTGCCACCAGCAGCTCCGGGACAGGGTATAGCAATCAGCCCCAGCATTTT.

V usage is TRBV5-1 and J usage is TRBJ2-7; TRBD1 matches 10 bases. V dropped 4 bases and J dropped 6; count of bases not matched to a gene: 10. This CDR3 is built from 15 residues. CDR1 and CDR2 (germline): SGHRS, YFSETQ. The CDR3 sequence: CASSDRTGGVGEQYF. Written as DNA, the CDR3 is TGCGCCAGCAGCGACAGGACAGGGGGGGTTGGCGAGCAGTACTTC. The whole variable domain, remainder taken from reference TRBV5-1 and TRBJ2-7, is KAGVTQTPRYLIKTRGQQVTLSCSPISGHRSVSWYQQTPGQGLQFLFEYFSETQRNKGNFPGRFSGRQFSNSRSEMNVSTLELGDSALYLCASSDRTGGVGEQYFGPGTRLTVT.

V and J are TRBV7-2 and TRBJ2-4; possibly TRBD1 for D (5 bases). CDR3 length: 16 amino acids. Trimming shortened V by 5 bases and J by 1 base, and 15 bases separated the two germline ends. Germline V CDR1 and CDR2: SGHTA, FQGNSA. CDR3 region: CASSITGTSAKNIQYF. DNA of the CDR3: TGTGCCAGCAGCATAACAGGCACCTCCGCCAAAAACATTCAGTACTTC.

This rearrangement joins TRBV5-4 to TRBJ2-2; D perhaps matches TRBD2 (6 bases). Germline loops: CDR1 SGHNT, CDR2 YYREEE (reference sequence). CDR3 size: 13 residues. Between the trimmed V and J ends, which lost 4 bases and 6 bases, there was a span of 10 bases. CDR3 protein: CASSVLAPGELFF. The CDR3 DNA follows: TGTGCCAGCAGCGTACTAGCCCCCGGGGAGCTGTTTTTT.

This chain connects TRBV18 to TRBJ2-5; TRBD1 matches at 7 bases. V gave up 3 bases and J gave up 2 bases; unmatched junction bases: 3. The CDR3 is 14 amino acids. Germline-derived CDR1 and CDR2 are KGHSH and LQKENI. CDR3 amino acids: CASSPTTGQETQYF. The CDR3 region has the DNA TGTGCCAGCTCACCCACGACAGGGCAAGAGACCCAGTACTTC.

This clone has only one observation. The genes are TRBV10-2 and TRBJ2-7; 8 bases are shared with TRBD2. The CDR3 runs 15 residues. Germline trimming cut 2 bases from V and 3 bases from J; bases unmatched to any gene: 6. Germline lookup yields CDR1 WSHSY and CDR2 SAAADI. The CDR3, as DNA: TGCGCCAGCAGTGAGCTCACTAGCGGAGGCTACGAGCAGTACTTC. This gives the protein CASSELTSGGYEQYF.

V gene TRBV20-1 combines with J gene TRBJ1-6, with a weak D call TRBD1 (5 bases). This CDR3 has 10 amino acids. Germline V gene sequence: CDR1 DFQATT, CDR2 SNEGSKA (reference sequence). The germline V and J ends were trimmed by 1 base and 18 bases, with 10 bases remaining between them. CDR3 sequence: CSARGQRTHF. For the CDR3, the DNA is TGCAGTGCTAGAGGACAGAGGACCCACTTT.

This chain uses TRBV29-1 with TRBJ2-3, with D possibly being TRBD1 (6 bases). Germline CDR1 SQVTM, CDR2 ANQGSEA. This CDR3 is 14 amino acids long. V was cut by 5 bases and J by 2 bases, with 14 bases left in between. This CDR3 reads CSVNPGALTDTQYF. The CDR3 nucleotides read TGCAGCGTTAACCCAGGGGCCCTCACAGATACGCAGTATTTT.

The rearrangement links TRBV6-1 to TRBJ1-2, with TRBD1 matching 9 bases. Germline CDR1 and CDR2: MNHNS and SASEGT. The V gene end was trimmed by 6 bases and the J gene end by 5 bases; junction bases not matched to a gene: 16. This CDR3 is built from 17 residues. CDR3 amino acids: CASRERLPGTGKYGYTF. CDR3 DNA: TGTGCCAGCAGAGAACGACTACCCGGGACAGGGAAATATGGCTACACCTTC.

This chain connects TRBV5-5 to TRBJ2-5, with D maybe TRBD2 (7 bases). V lost 0 bases and J 4 bases, leaving 13 bases between the germline ends. CDR1 SGHKS and CDR2 YYEKEE come from the germline V gene (reference sequence). This CDR3 has 15 residues. The CDR3 reads CASSLEGGPRETQYF. The CDR3 DNA follows: TGTGCCAGCAGCTTGGAGGGGGGGCCGAGAGAGACCCAGTACTTC. The whole variable domain, remainder taken from reference TRBV5-5 and TRBJ2-5, is DAGVTQSPTHLIKTRGQQVTLRCSPISGHKSVSWYQQVLGQGPQFIFQYYEKEERGRGNFPDRFSARQFPNYSSELNVNALLLGDSALYLCASSLEGGPRETQYFGPGTRLLVL.

This clone was recorded only once. The gene calls are TRBV15 and TRBJ2-5; 7 positions match TRBD2. This CDR3 spans 12 amino acids. Trimming took 9 bases from V and 4 from J; bases not matched to a gene: 5. The germline gives CDR1 LNHNV, CDR2 YYDKDF (reference sequence). The DNA of the CDR3 is TGTGCCACGGCGACTAGCCCAGAGACCCAGTACTTC. This codes for CATATSPETQYF.

The rearrangement links TRBV23-1 to TRBJ2-7, with D possibly TRBD1 on 6 matching bases. TRBV23-1 is assigned to the ORF class and has an uncertain function. Trimming shortened V by 7 bases and J by 5 bases, and 18 bases separated the two germline ends. CDR3 length equals 14 residues. In nucleotides, the CDR3 is TGCGCCAGCACCTCCGGAAAACAGGGACACGAGCAGTACTTC. As protein: CASTSGKQGHEQYF.

The chain joins TRBV5-1 to TRBJ2-2; D is ambiguous. V was trimmed by 1 base and J by 3 bases, leaving 7 bases between them. Germline assignment: CDR1 SGHRS and CDR2 YFSETQ. The CDR3 runs 14 residues. The CDR3 region has the DNA TGCGCCAGCAGCTTGTGGGCCGACACCGGGGAGCTGTTTTTT. Its protein product is CASSLWADTGELFF. Drawing the rest from reference TRBV5-1 and TRBJ2-2, the complete variable domain is KAGVTQTPRYLIKTRGQQVTLSCSPISGHRSVSWYQQTPGQGLQFLFEYFSETQRNKGNFPGRFSGRQFSNSRSEMNVSTLELGDSALYLCASSLWADTGELFFGEGSRLTVL.

The rearrangement joins TRBV19 to TRBJ1-6; the match to TRBD1 covers 8 bases. The CDR3 runs 14 residues. Germline CDR1 is LNHDA and CDR2 is SQIVND (reference sequence). The V segment lost 4 bases and the J segment 11 bases; nucleotides outside the gene matches: 7. The CDR3 protein is CASSTRQGLTPLHF. The CDR3 DNA reads TGTGCCAGTAGTACCCGACAGGGGTTGACACCCCTCCACTTT.

The rearrangement uses TRBV6-2 or TRBV6-3 and TRBJ2-7; TRBD2 matches 9 bases. The CDR3 length is 14 residues. J was trimmed by 2 bases and V by 4 bases; bases with no gene match: 3. Per the germline V gene, CDR1 is MNHEY and CDR2 is SVGEGT. The CDR3 sequence is CASSLLAGTYEQYF. The DNA for the CDR3 is TGTGCCAGCAGTTTACTAGCGGGTACCTACGAGCAGTACTTC.

In its sample, this clone was seen once. This chain uses TRBV5-1 with TRBJ2-1; the match to TRBD1 covers 8 bases. Germline CDR1 and CDR2: SGHRS and YFSETQ. V lost 4 bases to trimming and J lost 12 bases; unmatched junction nucleotides: 15. The CDR3 runs to 15 residues. The DNA of the CDR3 is TGCGCCAGCAGCGAGTCTGACAGGGGCATCGGAGGGCAGTTCTTC. Its protein product is CASSESDRGIGGQFF.

V gene TRBV28 combines with J gene TRBJ1-2, with D possibly TRBD1 on 6 matching bases. Germline values: CDR1 MDHEN, CDR2 SYDVKM. V lost 4 bases and J 4 bases, leaving 13 bases between the germline ends. The CDR3 runs 14 residues. In DNA, the CDR3 is TGTGCCAGCAGTTCCGGGGACACCCCCTATGGCTACACCTTC. This gives the protein CASSSGDTPYGYTF.

The rearrangement uses TRBV5-1 and TRBJ1-1; D ambiguous. The CDR3 spans 14 residues. The V end lost 4 bases, the J end lost 3 bases, and 13 bases lay between the germline ends. Germline values: CDR1 SGHRS, CDR2 YFSETQ. The CDR3 nucleotides are TGCGCCAGCAGCCTCGGGAATGGAGACACTGAAGCTTTCTTT. The encoded protein is CASSLGNGDTEAFF.

The V and J genes are TRBV7-6 and TRBJ2-7, with D possibly being TRBD1 (6 bases). The CDR3 extends over 13 amino acids. The V end was cut by 4 bases, the J end by 2 bases, with 9 bases between. Germline V CDR1 and CDR2: SGHVS, FNYEAQ. The DNA of the CDR3 is TGTGCCAGCAGCTGGGGACATACCTACGAGCAGTACTTC. As protein: CASSWGHTYEQYF.

This clone was counted once. The J gene is TRBJ1-1, the V gene TRBV11-2; 7 nucleotides line up with TRBD1. The CDR3 sequence is 15 residues long. Germline CDR1 reads SGHAT; CDR2 reads FQNNGV. The V gene end was trimmed by 2 bases and the J gene end by 4 bases; junction bases not matched to a gene: 7. CDR3 protein: CASSLRTGASTEAFF. For the CDR3, the DNA is TGTGCCAGCAGCTTAAGGACAGGAGCGAGCACTGAAGCTTTCTTT.

The rearrangement links TRBV5-1 to TRBJ2-2, with TRBD2 identical over 7 bases. This CDR3 comprises 14 residues. Germline V CDR1 and CDR2: SGHRS, YFSETQ. Trimming took 4 bases from V and 6 from J; bases not matched to a gene: 6. CDR3 sequence reads: CASSPRLASGELFF. As DNA, the CDR3 is TGCGCCAGCAGCCCCAGACTAGCTTCCGGGGAGCTGTTTTTT.

The CDR3 DNA reads TGCAGCGTTGAAGAGGGACTAGCGGGGGGGAACGAGCAGTACTTC. Translation: CSVEEGLAGGNEQYF. This chain joins TRBV29-1 and TRBJ2-7; 16 bases match TRBD2. Trimming at V came to 0 bases and at J to 5 bases, leaving 1 base not matched to a gene. CDR3 size: 15 residues. Germline assignment: CDR1 SQVTM and CDR2 ANQGSEA.

This chain joins TRBV11-2 and TRBJ1-5; D is undetermined. Trimming removed 3 bases at V and 0 bases at J, with 3 bases between. Germline lookup yields CDR1 SGHAT and CDR2 FQNNGV. This CDR3 contains 13 residues. This chain's CDR3 is CASSFSSNQPQHF. The CDR3 DNA is TGTGCCAGCAGCTTCAGTAGCAATCAGCCCCAGCATTTT.

This clone occurred once. The chain employs TRBV4-3 and TRBJ2-2, with D possibly TRBD2 on 6 matching bases. The CDR3 totals 17 residues. CDR1 LGHNA and CDR2 YSLEER come from the germline V gene. With 2 bases removed from V and 5 bases from J, the gap between germline ends came to 18 bases. The CDR3: CASSQSRLIAGTGELFF. The CDR3 DNA follows: TGCGCCAGCAGCCAAAGTCGGCTAATCGCGGGAACCGGGGAGCTGTTTTTT.

This rearrangement joins TRBV10-3 to TRBJ1-4; D is unclear. V was shortened by 8 bases and J by 0 bases, with 7 bases between the two germline ends. The CDR3 consists of 13 residues. The V gene's germline CDR1 is ENHRY and CDR2 SYGVKD. DNA of the CDR3: TGTGCCATCGGCGGAGCAACTAATGAAAAACTGTTTTTT. It yields the protein CAIGGATNEKLFF.